The 21 T cell receptor beta chains in this list originate from one sample, sequenced in a study of blood T cell repertoires in COVID-19. The table came from immunoSEQ multiplex PCR; TCRdb's copy has only in-frame clones and leaves some out. The sample yields around 95,000 clones, 85% to 90% seen once. What was sequenced was peripheral blood. Receptor source: a human donor in a cohort sampled during active COVID-19.

The genes are TRBV18 and TRBJ2-3; TRBD1 aligns across 7 bases. Germline lookup yields CDR1 KGHSH and CDR2 LQKENI. The CDR3 is 15 amino acids. V lost 3 bases to trimming and J lost 5 bases; unmatched junction nucleotides: 8. The CDR3 loop is CASSPDRTSIDTQYF. The CDR3 DNA follows: TGTGCCAGCTCACCGGACAGGACGAGTATAGATACGCAGTATTTT.

The chain recombines TRBV7-9 with TRBJ1-2, with D maybe TRBD1 (5 bases). V lost 5 bases and J 7 bases, leaving 14 bases between the germline ends. Per germline, CDR1 SEHNR and CDR2 FQNEAQ (reference sequence). The CDR3 is 13 amino acids. The CDR3 nucleotides are TGTGCCAGCAGCCCCGCAGGGCCGGGTGGCTACACCTTC. Translating gives CASSPAGPGGYTF.

The chain employs TRBV5-4 and TRBJ2-7; TRBD2 agrees at 10 bases. Germline V CDR1 and CDR2: SGHNT, YYREEE (reference sequence). Trimming at V came to 4 bases and at J to 2 bases, leaving 6 bases not matched to a gene. CDR3 length: 15 residues. The CDR3 protein is CASSLGSGGAYEQYF. The CDR3, as DNA: TGTGCCAGCAGCCTTGGAAGCGGGGGGGCCTACGAGCAGTACTTC.

The chain uses TRBV2 and TRBJ1-4, with unresolved D. Germline CDR1 reads SNHLY; CDR2 reads FYNNEI. The CDR3 totals 14 residues. V lost 5 bases, J lost 3 bases, and 10 bases lay in between. The CDR3 here is CASSSLLSNEKLFF. The CDR3 DNA sequence: TGTGCCAGCAGTAGTCTGCTATCTAATGAAAAACTGTTTTTT.

The V call is TRBV3-1 (or the pseudogene TRBV3-2), the J call TRBJ1-2, with 8 bases identical to TRBD1. The CDR3 has 14 residues. The V segment lost 2 bases and the J segment 4 bases; nucleotides outside the gene matches: 3. Looked up from germline, CDR1 is LGHDT and CDR2 is YNNKEL (reference sequence). CDR3 coding DNA: TGTGCCAGCAGCCAAACAGGGGGAAGCTATGGCTACACCTTC. Protein product: CASSQTGGSYGYTF.

The chain joins TRBV7-9 to TRBJ1-4; D is uncertain. Trimming took 5 bases from V and 0 from J, leaving 10 bases between them. The germline CDR1 and CDR2 sequences are SEHNR and FQNEAQ (reference sequence). CDR3 length equals 15 residues. The CDR3 region has the DNA TGTGCCAGCAGCCGAACCTCTACAACTAATGAAAAACTGTTTTTT. Residues: CASSRTSTTNEKLFF.

This chain joins TRBV27 and TRBJ2-2; D not certain. CDR3 length: 12 amino acids. Trimming removed 3 bases from V and 6 bases from J, with 5 bases in between. CDR1 and CDR2 (germline): MNHEY, SMNVEV (reference sequence). CDR3 loop: CASSFTAGELFF. The CDR3 nucleotides read TGTGCCAGCAGTTTCACTGCCGGGGAGCTGTTTTTT.

The chain recombines TRBV9 with TRBJ2-2, with 10 bases lining up with TRBD2. Germline V gene data show CDR1 as SGDLS and CDR2 as YYNGEE. The CDR3 is made up of 15 amino acids. V was pared by 3 bases and J by 1 base, with 0 bases of the junction left unmatched. CDR3 sequence reads: CASSGTSGNTGELFF. CDR3 sequence (DNA): TGTGCCAGCAGCGGGACTAGCGGGAACACCGGGGAGCTGTTTTTT.

The chain carries TRBV6-2 or TRBV6-3 and TRBJ1-6; 7 nucleotides match TRBD1. CDR1 MNHEY and CDR2 SVGEGT come from the germline V gene. Trimming took 2 bases from V and 7 from J; bases not matched to a gene: 5. The CDR3 runs to 15 residues. In nucleotides, the CDR3 is TGTGCCAGCAGTTACCCCCGACAGGGAAATTCACCCCTCCACTTT. Translated, it gives CASSYPRQGNSPLHF.

This rearrangement joins TRBV6-6 to TRBJ1-1, with D hard to call. This CDR3 has 13 residues. Trimming cost V 6 bases and J 1 base, with 9 bases left between them. Germline CDR1 reads MNHNY; CDR2 reads SVGAGI (reference sequence). CDR3 nucleotide sequence: TGTGCCAGCAGCAACCGGGGGAACACTGAAGCTTTCTTT. Protein: CASSNRGNTEAFF.

CDR3 coding DNA: TGTGCCAGCAGTTACTCGTCAGCGGTGAACACTGAAGCTTTCTTT. Protein: CASSYSSAVNTEAFF. The chain couples TRBV6-2 or TRBV6-3 to TRBJ1-1; D not resolved. Trimming left V 0 bases short and J 0 bases short, with 8 bases between. The germline gives CDR1 MNHEY, CDR2 SVGEGT. This CDR3 is 15 amino acids long.

V is TRBV4-1 and J is TRBJ2-7; a possible D gene is TRBD2 (5 bases). V lost 0 bases to trimming and J lost 3 bases, with 9 bases between them. The germline gives CDR1 MGHRA, CDR2 YSYEKL. The CDR3 spans 14 residues. The DNA of the CDR3 is TGCGCCAGCAGCCAAGAAGGACTTCTCTACGAGCAGTACTTC. This encodes CASSQEGLLYEQYF.

The V and J genes are TRBV5-1 and TRBJ1-1; 7 positions match TRBD1. Germline assignment: CDR1 SGHRS and CDR2 YFSETQ. V gave up 10 bases and J gave up 0 bases; unmatched junction bases: 6. CDR3 length equals 13 residues. The CDR3 DNA follows: TGCGCCTGCATGGGACAGATGAACACTGAAGCTTTCTTT. Translating it yields CACMGQMNTEAFF. The variable domain in full, completed from reference TRBV5-1 and TRBJ1-1, reads KAGVTQTPRYLIKTRGQQVTLSCSPISGHRSVSWYQQTPGQGLQFLFEYFSETQRNKGNFPGRFSGRQFSNSRSEMNVSTLELGDSALYLCACMGQMNTEAFFGQGTRLTVV.

The chain uses TRBV19 and TRBJ2-1; TRBD2 is a possible D gene (6 bases). The V gene lost 3 bases and the J gene lost 3 bases, with 12 bases spanning the gap. Germline V gene sequence: CDR1 LNHDA, CDR2 SQIVND (reference sequence). The CDR3 extends over 15 amino acids. CDR3 in DNA: TGTGCCAGTAGTATTAGGCTAGCGAGCTACAATGAGCAGTTCTTC. It translates to CASSIRLASYNEQFF.

V gene TRBV5-4 combines with J gene TRBJ1-5; 7 nucleotides align to TRBD1. This CDR3 contains 15 residues. Trimming removed 4 bases from V and 2 bases from J; junction bases left unmatched: 6. CDR1 is SGHNT and CDR2 is YYREEE in the germline V gene (reference sequence). CDR3 in DNA: TGTGCCAGCAGCGAGGGCACAGGGGGCAATCAGCCCCAGCATTTT. Translation: CASSEGTGGNQPQHF.

The V and J genes are TRBV6-6 and TRBJ1-2; a weak D match, TRBD1 (5 bases). The V end lost 5 bases, the J end lost 2 bases, and 12 bases lay between the germline ends. Germline V CDR1 and CDR2: MNHNY, SVGAGI (reference sequence). The CDR3 is made up of 14 amino acids. This chain's CDR3 is CASSQIQGNYGYTF. The CDR3 coding sequence is TGTGCCAGCAGTCAAATTCAGGGAAACTATGGCTACACCTTC.

This chain uses TRBV14 with TRBJ1-1, with a possible D match to TRBD1 (5 bases). Trimming shortened V by 3 bases and J by 10 bases, and 15 bases separated the two germline ends. CDR1 SGHDN and CDR2 FVKESK come from the germline V gene. CDR3 size: 13 residues. The CDR3 spells CASSHQWGLGAFF. In nucleotides, the CDR3 is TGTGCCAGCAGCCACCAATGGGGACTAGGAGCTTTCTTT. Supplemented by reference TRBV14 and TRBJ1-1, the full variable domain reads EAGVTQFPSHSVIEKGQTVTLRCDPISGHDNLYWYRRVMGKEIKFLLHFVKESKQDESGMPNNRFLAERTGGTYSTLKVQPAELEDSGVYFCASSHQWGLGAFFGQGTRLTVV.

V usage is TRBV12-3 or TRBV12-4 and J usage is TRBJ1-1, with D tentatively TRBD1 (5 bases). The CDR3 is made up of 12 amino acids. V lost 5 bases and J lost 9, with 13 bases in between. The CDR3 DNA sequence: TGTGCCAGCAGTGGACAATTTGGGCAAGCTTTCTTT. It yields the protein CASSGQFGQAFF.

J is TRBJ2-1 and V is TRBV18; TRBD2 matches at 16 bases. CDR1 KGHSH and CDR2 LQKENI come from the germline V gene. The CDR3 is made up of 16 amino acids. The ends lost 6 bases at V and 5 bases at J; junction bases unmatched: 4. Here the CDR3 reads CASSSGLAGGNNEQFF. The CDR3 bases are TGTGCCAGCTCGTCGGGACTAGCGGGGGGGAACAATGAGCAGTTCTTC.

The rearrangement joins TRBV10-1 to TRBJ1-1; D call uncertain. Trimming pared 5 bases from V and 0 bases from J, leaving 7 bases between. Germline CDR1 reads WNHNN; CDR2 reads SYGVQD (reference sequence). This CDR3 spans 13 amino acids. CDR3 loop: CASSRDLNTEAFF. The CDR3 nucleotides are TGCGCCAGCAGTCGAGACTTGAACACTGAAGCTTTCTTT.

The J gene is TRBJ1-6, the V gene TRBV27; maybe TRBD1 (5 bases). The V end lost 3 bases, the J end lost 11 bases, and 14 bases lay between the germline ends. The CDR3 is 14 amino acids. CDR1 and CDR2 from the germline V gene are MNHEY and SMNVEV (reference sequence). The CDR3 region has the DNA TGTGCCAGCAGTTTGTTGGGACTAGGGACACCCCTCCACTTT. Protein sequence: CASSLLGLGTPLHF.